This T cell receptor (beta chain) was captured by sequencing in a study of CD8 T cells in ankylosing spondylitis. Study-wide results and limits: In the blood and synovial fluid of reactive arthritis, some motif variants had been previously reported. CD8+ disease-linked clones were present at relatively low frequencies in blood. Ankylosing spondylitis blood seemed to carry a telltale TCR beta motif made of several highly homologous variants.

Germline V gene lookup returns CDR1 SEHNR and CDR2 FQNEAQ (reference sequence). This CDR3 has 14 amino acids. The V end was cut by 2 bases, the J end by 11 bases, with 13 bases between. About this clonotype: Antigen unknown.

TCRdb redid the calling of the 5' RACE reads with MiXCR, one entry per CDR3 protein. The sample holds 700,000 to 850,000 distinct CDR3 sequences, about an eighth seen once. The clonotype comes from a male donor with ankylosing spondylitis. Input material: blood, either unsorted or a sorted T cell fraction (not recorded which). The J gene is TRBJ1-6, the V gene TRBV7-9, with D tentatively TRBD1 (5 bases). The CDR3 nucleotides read TGTGCCAGCAGCTTATCCGGGGGTGAAACACCCCTCCACTTT. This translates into CASSLSGGETPLHF.